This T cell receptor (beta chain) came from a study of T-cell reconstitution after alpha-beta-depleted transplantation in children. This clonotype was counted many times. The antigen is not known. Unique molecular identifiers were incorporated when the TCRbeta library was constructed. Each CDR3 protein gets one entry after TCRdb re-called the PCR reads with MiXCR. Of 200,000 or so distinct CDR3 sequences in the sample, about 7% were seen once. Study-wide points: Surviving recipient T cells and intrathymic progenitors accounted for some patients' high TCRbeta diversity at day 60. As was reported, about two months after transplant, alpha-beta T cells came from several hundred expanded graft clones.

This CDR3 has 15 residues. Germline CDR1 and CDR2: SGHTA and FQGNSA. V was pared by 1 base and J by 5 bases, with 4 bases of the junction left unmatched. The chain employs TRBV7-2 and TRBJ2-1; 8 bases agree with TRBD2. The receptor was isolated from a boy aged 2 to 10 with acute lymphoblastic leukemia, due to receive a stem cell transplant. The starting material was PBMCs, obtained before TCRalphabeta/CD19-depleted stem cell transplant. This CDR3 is CASSLVAGGNNEQFF. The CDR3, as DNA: TGTGCCAGCAGCTTAGTGGCGGGGGGCAACAATGAGCAGTTCTTC. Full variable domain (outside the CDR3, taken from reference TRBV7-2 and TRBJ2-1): GAGVSQSPSNKVTEKGKDVELRCDPISGHTALYWYRQSLGQGLEFLIYFQGNSAPDKSGLPSDRFSAERTGGSVSTLTIQRTQQEDSAVYLCASSLVAGGNNEQFFGPGTRLTVL.